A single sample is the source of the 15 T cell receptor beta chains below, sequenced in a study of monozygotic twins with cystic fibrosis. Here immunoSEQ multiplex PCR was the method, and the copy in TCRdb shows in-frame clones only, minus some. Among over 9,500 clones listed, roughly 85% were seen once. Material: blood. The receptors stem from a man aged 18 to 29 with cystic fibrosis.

The CDR3 here is CASSQDWMGYNEQFF. In nucleotides, the CDR3 is TGCGCCAGCAGCCAAGATTGGATGGGGTACAATGAGCAGTTCTTC. This chain joins TRBV4-1 and TRBJ2-1; D is uncertain. This CDR3 is built from 15 residues. Germline loops: CDR1 MGHRA, CDR2 YSYEKL. V dropped 0 bases and J dropped 4 bases, with 10 bases sitting between them.

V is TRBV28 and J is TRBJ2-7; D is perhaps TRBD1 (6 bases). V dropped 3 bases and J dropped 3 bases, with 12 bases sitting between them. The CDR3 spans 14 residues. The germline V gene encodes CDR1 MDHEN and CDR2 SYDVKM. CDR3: CASSFSQGNYEQYF. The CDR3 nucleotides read TGTGCCAGCAGTTTCAGCCAGGGGAACTACGAGCAGTACTTC.

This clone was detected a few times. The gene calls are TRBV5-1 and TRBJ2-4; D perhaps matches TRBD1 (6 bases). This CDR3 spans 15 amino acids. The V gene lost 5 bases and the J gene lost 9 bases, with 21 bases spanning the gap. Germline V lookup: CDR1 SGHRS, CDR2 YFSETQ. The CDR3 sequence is CASSQEAHRESIQYF. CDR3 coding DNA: TGCGCCAGCAGTCAGGAAGCCCACAGGGAGTCCATTCAGTACTTC.

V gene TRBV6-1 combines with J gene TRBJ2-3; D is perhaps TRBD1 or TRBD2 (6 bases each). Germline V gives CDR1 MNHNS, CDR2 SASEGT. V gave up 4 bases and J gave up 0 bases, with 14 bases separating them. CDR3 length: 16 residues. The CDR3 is CASSAWQGTSTDTQYF. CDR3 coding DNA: TGTGCCAGCAGTGCCTGGCAGGGGACTAGCACAGATACGCAGTATTTT.

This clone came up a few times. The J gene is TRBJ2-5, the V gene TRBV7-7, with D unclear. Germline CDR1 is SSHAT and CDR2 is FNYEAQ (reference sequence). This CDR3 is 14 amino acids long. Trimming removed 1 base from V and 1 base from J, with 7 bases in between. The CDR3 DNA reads TGTGCCAGCAGCTTAGTGGGCACCCAAGAGACCCAGTACTTC. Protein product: CASSLVGTQETQYF. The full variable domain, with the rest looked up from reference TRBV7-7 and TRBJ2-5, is GAGVSQSPRYKVTKRGQDVTLRCDPISSHATLYWYQQALGQGPEFLTYFNYEAQPDKSGLPSDRFSAERPEGSISTLTIQRTEQRDSAMYRCASSLVGTQETQYFGPGTRLLVL.

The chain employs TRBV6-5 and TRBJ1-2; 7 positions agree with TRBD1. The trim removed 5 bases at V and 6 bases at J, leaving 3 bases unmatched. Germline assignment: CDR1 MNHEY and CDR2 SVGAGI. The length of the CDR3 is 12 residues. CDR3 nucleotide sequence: TGTGCCAGCAGTCCCGGGACAGATGGCTACACCTTC. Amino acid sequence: CASSPGTDGYTF.

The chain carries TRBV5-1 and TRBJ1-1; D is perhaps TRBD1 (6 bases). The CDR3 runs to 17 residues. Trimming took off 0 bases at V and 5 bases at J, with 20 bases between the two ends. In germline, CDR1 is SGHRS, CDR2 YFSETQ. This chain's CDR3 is CASSLGTLGALGTEAFF. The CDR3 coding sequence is TGCGCCAGCAGCTTGGGCACCTTGGGGGCATTAGGGACTGAAGCTTTCTTT.

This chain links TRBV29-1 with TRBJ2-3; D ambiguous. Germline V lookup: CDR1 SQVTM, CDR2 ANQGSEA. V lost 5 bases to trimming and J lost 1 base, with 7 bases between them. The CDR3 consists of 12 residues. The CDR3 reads CSVIRGTDTQYF. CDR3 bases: TGCAGCGTTATCCGGGGCACAGATACGCAGTATTTT.

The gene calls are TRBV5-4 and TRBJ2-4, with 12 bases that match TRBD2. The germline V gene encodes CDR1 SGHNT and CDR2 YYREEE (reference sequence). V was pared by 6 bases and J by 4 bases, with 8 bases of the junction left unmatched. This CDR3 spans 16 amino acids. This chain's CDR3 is CASTPLAGGLKNIQYF. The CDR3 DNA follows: TGTGCCAGCACCCCTCTAGCGGGAGGGTTAAAAAACATTCAGTACTTC. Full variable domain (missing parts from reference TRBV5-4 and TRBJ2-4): ETGVTQSPTHLIKTRGQQVTLRCSSQSGHNTVSWYQQALGQGPQFIFQYYREEENGRGNFPPRFSGLQFPNYSSELNVNALELDDSALYLCASTPLAGGLKNIQYFGAGTRLSVL.

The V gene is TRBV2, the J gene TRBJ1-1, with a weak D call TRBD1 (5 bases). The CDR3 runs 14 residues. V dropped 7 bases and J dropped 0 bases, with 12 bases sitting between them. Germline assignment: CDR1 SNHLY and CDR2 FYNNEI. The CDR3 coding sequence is TGTGCCAGCACATGGGACGGCATGAACACTGAAGCTTTCTTT. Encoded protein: CASTWDGMNTEAFF.

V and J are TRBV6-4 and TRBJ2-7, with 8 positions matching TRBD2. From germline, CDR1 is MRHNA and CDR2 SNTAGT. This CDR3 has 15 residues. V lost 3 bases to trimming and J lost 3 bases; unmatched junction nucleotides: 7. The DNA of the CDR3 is TGTGCCAGCAGTGAGGGCAGCGGGAGCGTCTACGAGCAGTACTTC. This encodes CASSEGSGSVYEQYF.

The CDR3 loop is CASSSPGGGGKAFF. As DNA, the CDR3 is TGTGCCAGCAGTTCCCCGGGAGGGGGCGGCAAGGCTTTCTTT. This chain links TRBV28 with TRBJ1-1; 7 bases fit TRBD1. V was pared by 4 bases and J by 11 bases, with 13 bases of the junction left unmatched. CDR1 and CDR2 from the germline V gene are MDHEN and SYDVKM. The length of the CDR3 is 14 residues.

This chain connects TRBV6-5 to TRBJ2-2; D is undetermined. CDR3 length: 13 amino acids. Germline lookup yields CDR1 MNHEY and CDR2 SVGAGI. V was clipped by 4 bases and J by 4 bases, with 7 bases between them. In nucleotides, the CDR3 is TGTGCCAGCAGTTTCAACCCCACCGGGGAGCTGTTTTTT. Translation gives CASSFNPTGELFF.

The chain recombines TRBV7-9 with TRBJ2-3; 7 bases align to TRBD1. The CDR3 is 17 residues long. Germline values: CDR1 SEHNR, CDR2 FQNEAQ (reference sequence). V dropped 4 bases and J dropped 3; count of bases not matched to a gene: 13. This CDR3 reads CASSSPGAGGPTDTQYF. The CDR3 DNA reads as TGTGCCAGCAGCTCTCCAGGGGCAGGGGGTCCTACAGATACGCAGTATTTT.

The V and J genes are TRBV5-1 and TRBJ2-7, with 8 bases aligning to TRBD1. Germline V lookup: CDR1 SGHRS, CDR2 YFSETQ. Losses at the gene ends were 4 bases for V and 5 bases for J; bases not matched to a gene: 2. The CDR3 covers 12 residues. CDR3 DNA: TGCGCCAGCAGCCGGACAGGGAACGAGCAGTACTTC. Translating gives CASSRTGNEQYF. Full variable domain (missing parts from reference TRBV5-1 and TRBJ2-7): KAGVTQTPRYLIKTRGQQVTLSCSPISGHRSVSWYQQTPGQGLQFLFEYFSETQRNKGNFPGRFSGRQFSNSRSEMNVSTLELGDSALYLCASSRTGNEQYFGPGTRLTVT.